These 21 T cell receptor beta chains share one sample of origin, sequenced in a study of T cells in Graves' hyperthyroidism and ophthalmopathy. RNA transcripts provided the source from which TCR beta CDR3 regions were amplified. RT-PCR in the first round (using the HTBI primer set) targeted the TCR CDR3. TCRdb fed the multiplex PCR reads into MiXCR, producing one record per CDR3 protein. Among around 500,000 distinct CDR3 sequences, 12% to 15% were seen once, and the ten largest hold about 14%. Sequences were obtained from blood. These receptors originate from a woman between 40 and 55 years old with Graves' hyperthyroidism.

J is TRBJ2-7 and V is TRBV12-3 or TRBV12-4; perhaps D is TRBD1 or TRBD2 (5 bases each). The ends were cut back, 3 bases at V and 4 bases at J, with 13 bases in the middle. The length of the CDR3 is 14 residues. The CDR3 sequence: CASSFSSREYEQYF. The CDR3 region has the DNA TGTGCCAGCAGTTTTTCGTCCAGGGAGTACGAGCAGTACTTC.

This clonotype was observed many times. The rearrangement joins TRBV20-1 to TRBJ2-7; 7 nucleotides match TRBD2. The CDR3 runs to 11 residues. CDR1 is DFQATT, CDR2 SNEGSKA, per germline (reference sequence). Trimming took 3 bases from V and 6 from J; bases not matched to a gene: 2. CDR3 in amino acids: CSARGGGEQYF. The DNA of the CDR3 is TGCAGTGCTAGGGGGGGGGGCGAGCAGTACTTC.

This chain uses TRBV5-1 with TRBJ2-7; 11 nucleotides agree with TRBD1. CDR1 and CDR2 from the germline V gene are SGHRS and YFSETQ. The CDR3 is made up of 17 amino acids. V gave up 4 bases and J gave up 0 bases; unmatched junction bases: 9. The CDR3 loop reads CASSPDGQGAGSYEQYF. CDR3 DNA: TGCGCCAGCAGCCCAGATGGACAGGGGGCCGGCTCCTACGAGCAGTACTTC.

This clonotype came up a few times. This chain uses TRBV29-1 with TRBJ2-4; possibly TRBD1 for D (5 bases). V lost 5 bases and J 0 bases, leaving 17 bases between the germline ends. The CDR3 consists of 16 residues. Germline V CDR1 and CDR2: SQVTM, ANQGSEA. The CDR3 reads CSVSEVGLGAKNIQYF. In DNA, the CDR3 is TGCAGCGTTTCCGAGGTGGGGCTGGGAGCCAAAAACATTCAGTACTTC.

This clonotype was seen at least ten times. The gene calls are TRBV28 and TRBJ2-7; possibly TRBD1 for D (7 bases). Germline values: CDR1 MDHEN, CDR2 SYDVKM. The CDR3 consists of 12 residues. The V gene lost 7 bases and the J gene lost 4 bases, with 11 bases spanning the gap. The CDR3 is CASTSGGYEQYF. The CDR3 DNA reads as TGTGCCAGCACCTCAGGGGGGTACGAGCAGTACTTC.

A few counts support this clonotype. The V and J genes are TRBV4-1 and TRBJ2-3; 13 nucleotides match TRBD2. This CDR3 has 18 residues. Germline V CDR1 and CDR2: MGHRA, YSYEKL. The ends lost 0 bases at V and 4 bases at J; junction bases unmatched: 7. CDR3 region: CASSQDRTSGRRADTQYF. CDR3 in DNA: TGCGCCAGCAGCCAAGACCGGACTAGCGGGAGACGCGCAGATACGCAGTATTTT.

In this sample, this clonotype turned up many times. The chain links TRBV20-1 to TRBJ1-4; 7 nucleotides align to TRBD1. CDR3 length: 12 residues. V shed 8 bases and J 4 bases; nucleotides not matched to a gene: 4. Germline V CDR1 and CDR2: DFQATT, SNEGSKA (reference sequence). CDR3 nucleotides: TGCAGTACGACAGGGTATAATGAAAAACTGTTTTTT. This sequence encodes CSTTGYNEKLFF.

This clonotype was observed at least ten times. CDR3 DNA sequence: TGTGCCACCAGTGAGACTGGCGGGTCCTACAATGAGCAGTTCTTC. Translated, it gives CATSETGGSYNEQFF. V usage is TRBV24-1 and J usage is TRBJ2-1; D might be TRBD2 (5 bases). CDR1 is KGHDR, CDR2 SFDVKD, per germline. Trimming removed 4 bases at V and 1 base at J, with 10 bases between. This CDR3 is 15 amino acids long.

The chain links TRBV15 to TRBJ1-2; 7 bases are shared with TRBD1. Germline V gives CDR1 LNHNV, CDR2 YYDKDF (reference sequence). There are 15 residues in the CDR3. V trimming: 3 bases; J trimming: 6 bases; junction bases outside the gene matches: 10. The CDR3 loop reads CATSRRGGIRHGYTF. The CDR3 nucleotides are TGTGCCACCAGCAGGAGAGGGGGCATTAGGCATGGCTACACCTTC.

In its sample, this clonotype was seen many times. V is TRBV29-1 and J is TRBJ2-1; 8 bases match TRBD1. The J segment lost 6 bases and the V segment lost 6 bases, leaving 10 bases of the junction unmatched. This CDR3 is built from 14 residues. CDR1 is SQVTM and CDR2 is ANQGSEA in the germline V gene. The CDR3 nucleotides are TGCAGCGTGGAGGGACAGGCTGGGGCCAATGAGCAGTTCTTC. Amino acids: CSVEGQAGANEQFF.

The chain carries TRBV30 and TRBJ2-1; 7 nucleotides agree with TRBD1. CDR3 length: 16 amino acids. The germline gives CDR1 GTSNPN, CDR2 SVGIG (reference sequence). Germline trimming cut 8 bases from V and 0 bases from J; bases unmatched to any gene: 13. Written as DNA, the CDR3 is TGTGCCGGGGAAAAGGGACAGCCGAGCTCCTACAATGAGCAGTTCTTC. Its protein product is CAGEKGQPSSYNEQFF.

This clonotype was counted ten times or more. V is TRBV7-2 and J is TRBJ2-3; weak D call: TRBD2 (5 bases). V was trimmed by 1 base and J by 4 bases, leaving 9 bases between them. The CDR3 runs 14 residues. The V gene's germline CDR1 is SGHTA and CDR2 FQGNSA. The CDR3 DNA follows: TGTGCCAGCAGCTTAGACGGGGTTGCAGATACGCAGTATTTT. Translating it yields CASSLDGVADTQYF.

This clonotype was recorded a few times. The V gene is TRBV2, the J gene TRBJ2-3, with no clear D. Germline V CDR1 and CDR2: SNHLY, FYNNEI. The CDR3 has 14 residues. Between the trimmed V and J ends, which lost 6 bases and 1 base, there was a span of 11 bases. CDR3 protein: CASSQRSGTDTQYF. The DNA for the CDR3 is TGTGCCAGCAGCCAGAGGTCAGGCACAGATACGCAGTATTTT.

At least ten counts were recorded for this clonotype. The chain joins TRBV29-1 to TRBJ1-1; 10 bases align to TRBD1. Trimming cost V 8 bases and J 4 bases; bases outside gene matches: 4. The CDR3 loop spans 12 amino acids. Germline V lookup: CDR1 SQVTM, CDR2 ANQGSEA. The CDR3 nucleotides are TGCAGCACATGGACAGGGGGCACTGAAGCTTTCTTT. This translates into CSTWTGGTEAFF. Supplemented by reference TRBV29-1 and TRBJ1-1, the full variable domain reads SAVISQKPSRDICQRGTSLTIQCQVDSQVTMMFWYRQQPGQSLTLIATANQGSEATYESGFVIDKFPISRPNLTFSTLTVSNMSPEDSSIYLCSTWTGGTEAFFGQGTRLTVV.

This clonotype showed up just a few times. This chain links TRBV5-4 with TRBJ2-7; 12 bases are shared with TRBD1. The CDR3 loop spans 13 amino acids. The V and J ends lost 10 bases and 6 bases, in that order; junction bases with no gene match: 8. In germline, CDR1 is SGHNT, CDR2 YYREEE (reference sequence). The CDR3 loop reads CALGGQGAREQYF. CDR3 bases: TGTGCCCTTGGGGGACAGGGGGCACGCGAGCAGTACTTC.

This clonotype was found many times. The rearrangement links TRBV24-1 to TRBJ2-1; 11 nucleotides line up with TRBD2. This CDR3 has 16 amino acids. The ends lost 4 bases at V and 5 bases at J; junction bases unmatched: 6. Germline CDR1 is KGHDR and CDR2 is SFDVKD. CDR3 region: CATSDATSGANNEQFF. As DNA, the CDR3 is TGTGCCACCAGTGACGCGACTAGCGGGGCCAACAATGAGCAGTTCTTC.

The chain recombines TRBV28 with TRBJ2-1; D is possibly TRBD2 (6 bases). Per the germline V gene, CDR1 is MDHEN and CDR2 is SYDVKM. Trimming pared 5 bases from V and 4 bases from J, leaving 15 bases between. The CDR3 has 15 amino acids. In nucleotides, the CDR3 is TGTGCCAGCAGTCGGGCCGCGGGGATATACAATGAGCAGTTCTTC. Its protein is CASSRAAGIYNEQFF.

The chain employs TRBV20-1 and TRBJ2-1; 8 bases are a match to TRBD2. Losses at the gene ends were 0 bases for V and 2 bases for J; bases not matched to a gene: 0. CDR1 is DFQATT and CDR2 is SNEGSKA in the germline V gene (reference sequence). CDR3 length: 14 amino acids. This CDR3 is CSARDGRAYNEQFF. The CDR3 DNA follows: TGCAGTGCTAGAGACGGGAGGGCCTACAATGAGCAGTTCTTC.

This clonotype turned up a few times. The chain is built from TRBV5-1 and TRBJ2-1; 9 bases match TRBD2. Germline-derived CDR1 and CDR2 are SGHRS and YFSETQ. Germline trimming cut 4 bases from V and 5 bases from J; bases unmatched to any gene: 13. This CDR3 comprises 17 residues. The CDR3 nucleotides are TGCGCCAGCAGCCGGGGACAGTTAGCGGGAGTCGACAATGAGCAGTTCTTC. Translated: CASSRGQLAGVDNEQFF.

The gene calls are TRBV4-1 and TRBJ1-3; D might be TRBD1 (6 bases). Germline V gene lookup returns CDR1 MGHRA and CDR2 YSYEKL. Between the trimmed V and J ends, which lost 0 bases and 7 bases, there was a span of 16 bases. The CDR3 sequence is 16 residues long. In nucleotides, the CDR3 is TGCGCCAGCAGCCAAGATCCACGGCAGGGGAGGAACACCATATATTTT. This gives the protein CASSQDPRQGRNTIYF.

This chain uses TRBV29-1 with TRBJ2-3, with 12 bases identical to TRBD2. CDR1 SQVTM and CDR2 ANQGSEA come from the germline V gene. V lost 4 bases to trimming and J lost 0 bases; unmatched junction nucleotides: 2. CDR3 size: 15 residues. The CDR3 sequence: CSVGGTSGSTDTQYF. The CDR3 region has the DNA TGCAGCGTTGGAGGGACTAGCGGGAGCACAGATACGCAGTATTTT.